The present T cell receptor beta chain was sequenced within a study of T cell responses to AZD1222 COVID-19 vaccine. The table came from immunoSEQ multiplex PCR; TCRdb's copy has only in-frame clones and leaves some out. The table shows about 120,000 clones, with roughly 86% occurring only once. Per germline, CDR1 GTSNPN and CDR2 SVGIG (reference sequence). The CDR3 contains 13 residues. This clonotype originated in an adult who received the AZD1222 COVID-19 vaccine. The rearrangement uses TRBV30 and TRBJ1-5; no firm D call. The sample consisted of peripheral blood, taken 28 days after the second AZD1222 dose. The CDR3 is CATPEGGYQPQHF. CDR3 bases: TGTGCTACCCCCGAGGGAGGTTATCAGCCCCAGCATTTT.